This T cell receptor (beta chain) was recovered during a study of blood T cell repertoires in COVID-19. Study summary: Samples representing acute and convalescent COVID-19 were sourced from the United States, Italy and Spain. Sources were T cells, B-cell-depleted T cells, or PBMCs; the material itself was cDNA or gDNA.

The V segment lost 9 bases and the J segment 4 bases; nucleotides outside the gene matches: 7. The CDR3 extends over 13 amino acids. In the original workflow: Counts of nucleated cells, estimated from reference gene primer amplification, were obtained. Repertoires were generated with immunoSEQ multiplex PCR, while TCRdb's copy carries only in-frame clones and drops some. D and trimming come from the DNA, and the V and J calls and clone size come from that table. The table has 200,000 to 250,000 clones, around 80% seen once. The sample was peripheral blood. This chain joins TRBV23-1 and TRBJ1-1; 8 nucleotides agree with TRBD1. TRBV23-1 falls under the ORF class, with uncertain function. This clonotype originated in a woman older than 75 with active or convalescent COVID-19. Here the CDR3 reads CASDGQGGTEAFF. The CDR3 bases are TGCGCCAGTGATGGACAGGGAGGCACTGAAGCTTTCTTT.